This T cell receptor beta chain was recovered during a study of regulatory T cells after allogeneic stem cell transplantation (dated by TCRdb to 2016 to 2019). Regarding the research as a whole: Each patient's group depended on whether acute graft-versus-host disease developed within 100 days after stem cell transplantation. CD4+CD25+CD127- regulatory T cells were isolated from patient PBMCs by fluorescence-activated cell sorting. Conventional CD4+ T cells defined as CD4+CD25+/-CD127+ were also sorted and TCR-sequenced for comparison in the study. The study compared the TCR repertoire of regulatory T cells after allogeneic stem cell transplantation in patients who had acute graft-versus-host disease versus patients who did not. Here is what the overall study found, with its caveats: A significantly larger repertoire share was occupied by the top 10 regulatory T-cell clones in non-GvHD patients, which suggested expansion of presumably allo-specific protective clones. No regulatory T-cell clones were shared by all patients, and sorted cell numbers did not correlate significantly with the inverse Simpson index. A less diverse, more focused regulatory T-cell TCR repertoire was observed in patients without graft-versus-host disease than in patients with the disease. No significant difference in conventional CD4+ T-cell repertoire diversity was found between patients with and without graft-versus-host disease. Because of the small patient sample size, validation of the findings in a larger cohort was required.

The table lists this clonotype with a count of one. No antigen is known for it. The junction and the germline gene differ at one end; a read error may be behind it. TCRdb lists the instrument as Illumina MiSeq. Reverse transcription of RNA was performed with the SMARTer RACE cDNA Amplification kit, after which the TCR beta CDR3 region was amplified. RNA from sorted cells was extracted with the RNeasy Mini Kit. Illumina paired-end sequencing was used to sequence the TCR beta amplicons. The authors' pipeline ran thus. TCR repertoire analysis used MiXCR, VDJtools and the tcR R package. The inverse Simpson index was used to measure diversity, and clones were grouped as rare, small, medium or expanded based on each clone's proportion of the repertoire. TCRdb reanalyzed the raw reads on its own, using fastp at Q25 for trimming and MiXCR for clone calling, and kept in-frame beta chains. Merged by CDR3 protein, the rows form single entries marked with the most common genes and DNA. The V and J calls, along with clone size, are taken from TCRdb and not from the paper's own processing. Counted in this sample were 4,500 or so distinct CDR3 sequences; around 97% of them appeared once. About 37% of the sample rests with the top ten.

In the germline V gene (reference sequence), CDR1 corresponds to DFQATT and CDR2 to SNEGSKA. Including the terminal cysteine and phenylalanine, the CDR3 comprises 14 residues. Only the CDR3 DNA is retained, 42 bases long and in frame from the first base. The sample's time point label is to be understood as: 30 days after allogeneic hematopoietic stem cell transplantation. At 30 days after allogeneic hematopoietic stem cell transplantation, peripheral blood mononuclear cells were collected from the patients. The sequence joins TRBV20-1 to TRBJ2-5; TRBD2 is possibly the D segment (7 matching bases). This sample comprised sorted CD4+ T cells from blood (whether regulatory or conventional is not recorded), obtained 30 days after allogeneic stem cell transplant. This TCR was sampled from a human patient who had an allogeneic stem cell transplant, so the T cells may come from the graft donor. Read as DNA, the sequence is TGCAGTGCAGGGGACGGGGGGCGCCGGGAGCCCCAGCATTTC. This translates into CSAGDGGRREPQHF.